Described below is a single T cell receptor (beta chain) sequence and its context. The antigen is not known. Trimming cost V 2 bases and J 8 bases, with 15 bases left between them. The CDR3 sequence is 13 residues long. Germline CDR1 reads SQVTM; CDR2 reads ANQGSEA. The data belong to a study of cytomegalovirus exposure and HLA in healthy donors. Whole-study context: Unique TCRs from HLA-typed donors, 70 million to 100 million of them, were held in an early data release.

The study ran its PCR with 60 Vbeta and 13 Jbeta primers. Data came from immunoSEQ multiplex PCR; TCRdb stores just in-frame clones and leaves some out. The sample holds about 50,000 clones. Notes on the study in general: Cytomegalovirus-associated TCR beta chains were listed, numbering roughly 150.

The donors gave bone marrow, and they were healthy. Source material: PBMCs. The sequence was obtained from a man aged 18 to 30 in good health and CMV-seropositive. This sequence joins TRBV29-1 and TRBJ1-2; D possibly corresponds to TRBD1 (6 bases). CDR3 coding DNA: TGCAGCGTTGAACGGGGGGGGGCGAAGGGCTACACCTTC. It yields the protein CSVERGGAKGYTF.